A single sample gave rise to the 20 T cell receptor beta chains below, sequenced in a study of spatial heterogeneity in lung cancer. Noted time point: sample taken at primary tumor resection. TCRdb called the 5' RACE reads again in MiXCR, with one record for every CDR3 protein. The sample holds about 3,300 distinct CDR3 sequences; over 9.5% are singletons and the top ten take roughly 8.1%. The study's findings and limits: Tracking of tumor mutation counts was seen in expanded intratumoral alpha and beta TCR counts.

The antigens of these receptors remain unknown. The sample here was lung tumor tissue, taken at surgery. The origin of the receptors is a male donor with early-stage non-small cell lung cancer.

This CDR3 is CASSVGKAYEQYF. For the CDR3, the DNA is TGTGCCAGCAGCGTAGGGAAAGCCTACGAGCAGTACTTC. J is TRBJ2-7 and V is TRBV9; D gene uncertain. The germline CDR1 and CDR2 sequences are SGDLS and YYNGEE. V lost 0 bases, J lost 2 bases, and 6 bases lay in between. The CDR3 has 13 residues. Full variable domain (missing parts from reference TRBV9 and TRBJ2-7): DSGVTQTPKHLITATGQRVTLRCSPRSGDLSVYWYQQSLDQGLQFLIQYYNGEERAKGNILERFSAQQFPDLHSELNLSSLELGDSALYFCASSVGKAYEQYFGPGTRLTVT.

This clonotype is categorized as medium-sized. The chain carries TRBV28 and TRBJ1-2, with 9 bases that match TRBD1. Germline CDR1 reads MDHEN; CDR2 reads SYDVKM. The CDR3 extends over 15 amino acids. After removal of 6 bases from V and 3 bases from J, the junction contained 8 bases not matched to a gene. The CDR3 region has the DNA TGTGCCAGCAGCCCGAGGTGGGACAGGGACTATGGCTACACCTTC. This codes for CASSPRWDRDYGYTF.

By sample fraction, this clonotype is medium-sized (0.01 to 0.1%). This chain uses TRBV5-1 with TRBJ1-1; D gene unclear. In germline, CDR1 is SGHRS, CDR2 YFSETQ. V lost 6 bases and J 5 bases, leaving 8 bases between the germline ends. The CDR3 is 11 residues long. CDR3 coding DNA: TGCGCCAGCAAGAGGGAAACTGAAGCTTTCTTT. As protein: CASKRETEAFF.

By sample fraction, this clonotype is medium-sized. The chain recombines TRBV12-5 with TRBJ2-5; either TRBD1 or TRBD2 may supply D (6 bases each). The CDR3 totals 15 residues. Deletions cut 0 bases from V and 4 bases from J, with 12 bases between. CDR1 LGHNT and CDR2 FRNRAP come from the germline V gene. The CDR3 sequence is CASGLVQGGGETQYF. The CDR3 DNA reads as TGTGCTAGTGGTTTGGTACAGGGAGGAGGAGAGACCCAGTACTTC.

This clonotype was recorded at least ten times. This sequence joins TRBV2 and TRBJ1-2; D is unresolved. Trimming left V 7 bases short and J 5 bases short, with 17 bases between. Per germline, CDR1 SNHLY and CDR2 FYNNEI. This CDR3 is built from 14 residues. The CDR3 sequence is CASIPGDPGYGYTF. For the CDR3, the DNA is TGTGCCAGCATACCGGGAGACCCTGGGTATGGCTACACCTTC.

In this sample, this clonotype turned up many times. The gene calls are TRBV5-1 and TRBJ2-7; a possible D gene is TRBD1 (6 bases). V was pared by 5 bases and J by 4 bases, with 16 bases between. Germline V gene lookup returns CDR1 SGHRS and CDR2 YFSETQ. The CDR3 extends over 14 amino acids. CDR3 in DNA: TGCGCCAGCAGTCAGGGACATGGACAATACGAGCAGTACTTC. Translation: CASSQGHGQYEQYF.

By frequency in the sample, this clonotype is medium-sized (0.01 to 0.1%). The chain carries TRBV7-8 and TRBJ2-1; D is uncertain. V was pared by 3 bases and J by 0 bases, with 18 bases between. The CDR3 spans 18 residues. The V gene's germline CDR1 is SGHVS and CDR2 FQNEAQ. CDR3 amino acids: CASSFSLDGLSSYNEQFF. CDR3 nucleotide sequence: TGTGCCAGCAGCTTCTCGCTGGACGGTTTAAGCTCCTACAATGAGCAGTTCTTC.

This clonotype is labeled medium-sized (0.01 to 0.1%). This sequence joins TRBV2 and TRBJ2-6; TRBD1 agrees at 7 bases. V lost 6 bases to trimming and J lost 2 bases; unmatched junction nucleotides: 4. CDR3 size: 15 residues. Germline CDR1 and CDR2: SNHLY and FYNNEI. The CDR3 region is CASRAGTAGANVLTF. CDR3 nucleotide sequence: TGTGCCAGCAGGGCCGGGACAGCTGGGGCCAACGTCCTGACTTTC.

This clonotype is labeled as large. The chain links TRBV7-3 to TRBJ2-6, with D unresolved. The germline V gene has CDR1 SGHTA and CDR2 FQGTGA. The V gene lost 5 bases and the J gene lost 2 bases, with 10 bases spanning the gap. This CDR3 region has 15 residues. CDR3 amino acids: CASSPGGAGANVLTF. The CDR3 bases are TGTGCCAGCAGCCCCGGCGGTGCTGGGGCCAACGTCCTGACTTTC.

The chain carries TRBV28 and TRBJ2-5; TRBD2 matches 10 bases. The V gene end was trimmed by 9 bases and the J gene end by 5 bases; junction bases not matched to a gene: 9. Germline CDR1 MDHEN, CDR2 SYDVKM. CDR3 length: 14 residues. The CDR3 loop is CASTMSGGAETQYF. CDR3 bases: TGTGCCAGTACAATGAGCGGGGGGGCCGAGACCCAGTACTTC.

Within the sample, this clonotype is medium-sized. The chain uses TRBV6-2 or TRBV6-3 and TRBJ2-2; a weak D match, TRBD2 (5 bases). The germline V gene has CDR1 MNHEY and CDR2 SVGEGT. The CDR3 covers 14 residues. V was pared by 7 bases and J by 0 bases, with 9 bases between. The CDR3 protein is CASNTRANTGELFF. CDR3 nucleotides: TGTGCCAGCAATACTAGGGCGAACACCGGGGAGCTGTTTTTT.

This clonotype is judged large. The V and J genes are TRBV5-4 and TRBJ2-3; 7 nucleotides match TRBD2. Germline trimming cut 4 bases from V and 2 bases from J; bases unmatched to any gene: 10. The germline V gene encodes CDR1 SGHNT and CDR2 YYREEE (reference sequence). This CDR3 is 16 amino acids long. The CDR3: CASSIRGGGDTDTQYF. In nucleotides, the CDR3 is TGTGCCAGCAGCATACGTGGTGGGGGGGACACAGATACGCAGTATTTT.

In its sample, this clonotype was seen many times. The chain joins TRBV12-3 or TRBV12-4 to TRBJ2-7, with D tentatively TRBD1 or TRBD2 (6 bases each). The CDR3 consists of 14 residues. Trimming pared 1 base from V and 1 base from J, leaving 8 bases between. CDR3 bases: TGTGCCAGCAGTTTAGTAGGGGGGTCCTACGAGCAGTACTTC. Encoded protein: CASSLVGGSYEQYF.

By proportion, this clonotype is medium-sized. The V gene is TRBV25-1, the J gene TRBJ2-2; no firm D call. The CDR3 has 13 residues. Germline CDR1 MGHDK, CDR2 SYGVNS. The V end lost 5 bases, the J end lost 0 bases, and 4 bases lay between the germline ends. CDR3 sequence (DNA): TGTGCCAGCAGTTGGACGAACACCGGGGAGCTGTTTTTT. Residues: CASSWTNTGELFF.

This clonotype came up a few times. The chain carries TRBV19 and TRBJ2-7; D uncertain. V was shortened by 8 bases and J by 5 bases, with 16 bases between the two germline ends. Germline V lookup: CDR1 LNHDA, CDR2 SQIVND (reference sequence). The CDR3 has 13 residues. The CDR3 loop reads CASQFVGGHEQYF. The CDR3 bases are TGTGCCAGTCAATTCGTCGGCGGCCACGAGCAGTACTTC.

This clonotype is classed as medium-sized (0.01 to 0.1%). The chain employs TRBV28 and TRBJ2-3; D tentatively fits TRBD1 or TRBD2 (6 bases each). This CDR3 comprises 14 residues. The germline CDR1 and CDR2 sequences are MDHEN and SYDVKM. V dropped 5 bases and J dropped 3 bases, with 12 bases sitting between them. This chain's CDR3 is CASSTGRSTDTQYF. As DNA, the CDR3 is TGTGCCAGCAGTACAGGGAGGTCGACAGATACGCAGTATTTT.

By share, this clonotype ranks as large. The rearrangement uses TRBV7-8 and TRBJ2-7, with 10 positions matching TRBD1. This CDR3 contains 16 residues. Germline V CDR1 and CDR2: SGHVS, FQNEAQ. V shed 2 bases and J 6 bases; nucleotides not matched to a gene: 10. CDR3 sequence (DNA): TGTGCCAGCAGCTTAAACCCCGGGACAGGGGTGATCGAGCAGTACTTC. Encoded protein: CASSLNPGTGVIEQYF.

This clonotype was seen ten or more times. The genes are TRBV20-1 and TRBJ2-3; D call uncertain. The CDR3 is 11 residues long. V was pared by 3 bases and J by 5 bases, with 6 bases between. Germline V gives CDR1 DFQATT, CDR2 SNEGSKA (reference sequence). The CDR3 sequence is CSASGRDTQYF. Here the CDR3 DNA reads TGCAGTGCTAGTGGTCGAGATACGCAGTATTTT.

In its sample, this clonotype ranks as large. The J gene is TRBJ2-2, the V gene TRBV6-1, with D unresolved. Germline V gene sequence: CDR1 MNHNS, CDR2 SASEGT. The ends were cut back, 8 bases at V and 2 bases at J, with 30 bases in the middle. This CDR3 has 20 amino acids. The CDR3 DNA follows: TGTGCCAGCGTAATTCCCTATGGAATGAGCGCCTTAACTAACACCGGGGAGCTGTTTTTT. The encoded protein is CASVIPYGMSALTNTGELFF.

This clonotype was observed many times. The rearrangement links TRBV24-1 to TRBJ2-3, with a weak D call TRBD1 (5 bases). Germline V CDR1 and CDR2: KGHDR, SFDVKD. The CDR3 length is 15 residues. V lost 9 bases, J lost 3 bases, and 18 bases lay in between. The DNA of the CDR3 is TGTGCCACCGCTGCGAAGGGGCGAGTAACAGATACGCAGTATTTT. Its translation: CATAAKGRVTDTQYF.